This passage covers 6 T cell receptor beta chains from one sample sequenced in a study of T cell responses to AZD1222 COVID-19 vaccine. Generated by immunoSEQ multiplex PCR, the TCRdb table keeps only in-frame clones and is missing some. Found here are over 130,000 clones, roughly 92% of them singletons; the top ten hold 3.5% to 4.5%. Source: peripheral blood, taken 28 days after the second AZD1222 dose. Receptor source: an adult who received the AZD1222 COVID-19 vaccine.

V is TRBV29-1 and J is TRBJ2-4; 7 nucleotides match TRBD1. V trimming: 6 bases; J trimming: 0 bases; junction bases outside the gene matches: 5. The CDR3 sequence is 14 residues long. CDR1 is SQVTM and CDR2 is ANQGSEA in the germline V gene. The CDR3 region has the DNA TGCAGCGTCGTTAAGGGGGCAGCCAAAAACATTCAGTACTTC. It codes for CSVVKGAAKNIQYF.

The V call is TRBV11-2, the J call TRBJ2-7, with D uncertain. CDR1 and CDR2 (germline): SGHAT, FQNNGV. The V gene lost 2 bases and the J gene lost 3 bases, with 11 bases spanning the gap. The CDR3 runs to 14 residues. CDR3 coding DNA: TGTGCCAGCAGCTTATCCCCTAGTGTCTACGAGCAGTACTTC. Residues: CASSLSPSVYEQYF. The full variable domain, rest sourced from reference TRBV11-2 and TRBJ2-7, is EAGVAQSPRYKIIEKRQSVAFWCNPISGHATLYWYQQILGQGPKLLIQFQNNGVVDDSQLPKDRFSAERLKGVDSTLKIQPAKLEDSAVYLCASSLSPSVYEQYFGPGTRLTVT.

This clone has only one observation. The J gene is TRBJ2-3, the V gene TRBV5-1; 13 positions agree with TRBD2. V lost 4 bases, J lost 1 base, and 9 bases stayed unmatched. Per germline, CDR1 SGHRS and CDR2 YFSETQ. The CDR3 has 18 residues. This CDR3 reads CASSQTGTSGTGTDTQYF. CDR3 DNA sequence: TGCGCCAGCAGCCAAACCGGGACTAGCGGGACAGGCACAGATACGCAGTATTTT.

This clone was observed a single time. The chain joins TRBV24-1 to TRBJ2-1, with 7 bases aligning to TRBD2. CDR3 length equals 14 residues. The V segment lost 5 bases and the J segment 8 bases; nucleotides outside the gene matches: 8. In germline, CDR1 is KGHDR, CDR2 SFDVKD. CDR3: CATSGGRSGDEQFF. The CDR3 bases are TGTGCCACCAGTGGCGGCCGAAGCGGGGATGAGCAGTTCTTC.

The chain combines TRBV24-1 with TRBJ2-5; the D gene is possibly TRBD2 (6 bases). The CDR3 contains 15 residues. Trimming stripped 4 bases from V and 4 bases from J, with 15 bases between. Germline CDR1 and CDR2: KGHDR and SFDVKD. As DNA, the CDR3 is TGTGCCACCAGTGACCCCGGAGGGCCGGGAGAGACCCAGTACTTC. It translates to CATSDPGGPGETQYF.

The gene calls are TRBV6-1 and TRBJ1-2, with D perhaps matching TRBD1 (5 bases). Germline loops: CDR1 MNHNS, CDR2 SASEGT. This CDR3 has 13 residues. The V end was cut by 3 bases, the J end by 4 bases, with 9 bases between. CDR3 DNA: TGTGCCAGCAGTGACAGGGCATCCTATGGCTACACCTTC. The encoded protein is CASSDRASYGYTF.